The rows below give T cell receptor beta chains drawn from one sample of a study of OX40 agonist ivuxolimab in advanced cancers. Assay used: immunoSEQ multiplex PCR; TCRdb lists only in-frame clones, some missing. The sample contains 150,000 to 170,000 clones, roughly 94% of which appear only once. The sequences come from CD4+ or CD8+ T cells sorted from blood, collected in a trial of the OX40 agonist ivuxolimab. The receptors were sampled from an adult with an advanced solid tumor such as melanoma, head and neck, liver or kidney cancer. Both conserved end residues are part of each CDR3. The D gene is left open where the match is weak. Clone size is given for some rows only: seen once, a few or many times, or a class if the clone is expanded.

v_call	d_call	j_call	clone_size	cdr3_nt	cdr3_aa
TRBV2	-	TRBJ2-1	-	TGTGCCAGCAGTGAAGGGCGGGGGCCTCGAATGGGGCAGTTCTTC	CASSEGRGPRMGQFF
TRBV4-1	-	TRBJ2-5	few	TGCGCCAGCAGCCGAGGGGGGATTGTACCCCTCCAAGAGACCCAGTACTTC	CASSRGGIVPLQETQYF
TRBV4-3	-	TRBJ2-4	once	TGCGCCAGCAGCCAAGATCCGGCAGTAAGATCAAACATTCAGTACTTC	CASSQDPAVRSNIQYF
TRBV28	-	TRBJ1-2	-	TGTGCCAGCAGAGGAAGTCGCCTAATAAACTATGGCTACACCTTC	CASRGSRLINYGYTF
TRBV28	-	TRBJ2-7	-	TGTGCCAGCAGTTTATACTGGGGGGCTAGGTACGAGCAGTACTTC	CASSLYWGARYEQYF
TRBV10-3	-	TRBJ2-5	-	TGTGCCATCAGTAGGGGGGCCCAAGAGACCCAGTACTTC	CAISRGAQETQYF
TRBV6-5	-	TRBJ1-1	-	TGTGCCAGCAGTTACACCGACTCGAACACTGAAGCTTTCTTT	CASSYTDSNTEAFF
TRBV18	-	TRBJ2-1	-	TGTGCCAGCTCACCACCGGGACACCCTTACAATGAGCAGTTCTTC	CASSPPGHPYNEQFF
TRBV5-1	TRBD2	TRBJ2-1	-	TGCGCCAGCAGCTCGATAGCGGGGGCCTACAATGAGCAGTTCTTC	CASSSIAGAYNEQFF
TRBV6-5	-	TRBJ1-1	-	TGTGCCAGCAGTTACTCGGCGACACTAATGAACACTGAAGCTTTCTTT	CASSYSATLMNTEAFF
TRBV7-3	-	TRBJ2-6	-	TGTGCCAGCAGCCCCCTCTACTCTGGGGCCAACGTCCTGACTTTC	CASSPLYSGANVLTF
TRBV23-1	TRBD1	TRBJ2-7	-	TGCGCCAGCAGTCGTGTAGGACAGGGGGCAACGGAGCAGTACTTC	CASSRVGQGATEQYF
TRBV7-8	TRBD1	TRBJ1-1	-	TGTGCCAGCAGCGGAAGGGACAGGGGGAACACTGAAGCTTTCTTT	CASSGRDRGNTEAFF
TRBV19	-	TRBJ1-1	few	TGTGCCAGTAACCAGGGGTTAGGGGAAGCTTTCTTT	CASNQGLGEAFF
TRBV4-2	-	TRBJ2-7	-	TGTGCCAGCAGCCTACAAACGACTAACCCCGGAGAGCAGTACTTC	CASSLQTTNPGEQYF